Below are 8 T cell receptor beta chains sequenced from a single sample in a study of regulatory T cells in long-lasting Graves disease. Both iRepertoire HTBI primers and Arm-PCR of CDR3 regions were used to build the TCR beta libraries. Via MiXCR, TCRdb re-called the multiplex PCR reads, giving one row per CDR3 protein. The sample consists of 350,000 to 500,000 distinct CDR3 sequences, roughly a fifth of them appearing once. Regarding time point: persistent/refractory GD, antithyroid drugs over 5 years with positive TRAb. Construction of the TCR library relied on RNA isolated from PBMCs. Material: peripheral blood mononuclear cells (PBMCs), obtained when the disease was refractory, from a patient treated with antithyroid drugs. The receptors here all came from a female donor with Graves disease.

The rearrangement joins TRBV19 to TRBJ2-2; TRBD1 matches 8 bases. V shed 4 bases and J 6 bases; nucleotides not matched to a gene: 4. The CDR3 runs 14 residues. Germline-derived CDR1 and CDR2 are LNHDA and SQIVND (reference sequence). The CDR3 DNA reads TGTGCCAGTAGTACAGGGGGCGAGGCCGGGGAGCTGTTTTTT. Amino acid sequence: CASSTGGEAGELFF. Together with reference TRBV19 and TRBJ2-2, the CDR3 gives the full variable domain: DGGITQSPKYLFRKEGQNVTLSCEQNLNHDAMYWYRQDPGQGLRLIYYSQIVNDFQKGDIAEGYSVSREKKESFPLTVTSAQKNPTAFYLCASSTGGEAGELFFGEGSRLTVL.

This clonotype was seen only a few times. The V and J genes are TRBV9 and TRBJ1-2; tentative D call: TRBD1 (5 bases). The germline V gene encodes CDR1 SGDLS and CDR2 YYNGEE. Deletions cut 0 bases from V and 3 bases from J, with 12 bases between. The CDR3 is 15 residues long. The CDR3 DNA is TGTGCCAGCAGCGTAGATGCCGGAGGGGACTATGGCTACACCTTC. It is translated as CASSVDAGGDYGYTF.

Points on this clonotype: This sequence may be a read error, since a much larger clone differs from it by one base. This chain joins TRBV13 and TRBJ2-5, with D maybe TRBD2 (6 bases). Germline loops: CDR1 PRHDT, CDR2 FYEKMQ (reference sequence). The CDR3 runs 19 residues. CDR3: CASSLYLRRGPRNQETQCF. CDR3 DNA sequence: TGTGCCAGCAGCTTATACCTGCGGCGGGGCCCACGAAACCAAGAGACCCAGTGCTTC.

This clonotype came up many times. The rearrangement uses TRBV12-3 or TRBV12-4 and TRBJ1-5; 8 bases agree with TRBD1. The CDR3 covers 14 residues. V lost 6 bases and J lost 6; bases outside the gene matches: 7. The CDR3 spells CASRNGQGSQPQHF. The CDR3 DNA is TGTGCCAGCAGAAACGGACAGGGCTCTCAGCCCCAGCATTTT.

This clonotype was found once. A much larger clone lies a single base off, so this may be a read error. This chain connects TRBV28 to TRBJ1-2; D unclear. Germline V gene data show CDR1 as MDHEN and CDR2 as SYDVKM. CDR3 length: 13 amino acids. With 8 bases removed from V and 5 bases from J, the gap between germline ends came to 15 bases. The DNA of the CDR3 is TGTGCCAGCCGGTCTTTTCAGATATATGGCTACACCTTC. Translated, it gives CASRSFQIYGYTF.

This clonotype was recorded at least ten times. V gene TRBV15 combines with J gene TRBJ2-7; possibly TRBD2 for D (5 bases). The CDR3 length is 16 residues. CDR1 is LNHNV and CDR2 is YYDKDF in the germline V gene (reference sequence). Trimming left V 3 bases short and J 6 bases short, with 21 bases between. The CDR3 DNA reads as TGTGCCACCAGCAGGGACTCCTCGGGCTCGTGGGGCGAGCAGTACTTC. It codes for CATSRDSSGSWGEQYF.

The V gene is TRBV19, the J gene TRBJ2-2; D remains ambiguous. CDR3 length: 14 amino acids. CDR1 is LNHDA, CDR2 SQIVND, per germline (reference sequence). The V gene lost 0 bases and the J gene lost 3 bases, with 5 bases spanning the gap. In DNA, the CDR3 is TGTGCCAGTAGTATAGATGGGGACACCGGGGAGCTGTTTTTT. Its protein is CASSIDGDTGELFF.

The chain joins TRBV20-1 to TRBJ1-1, with D uncertain. V gave up 0 bases and J gave up 0 bases, with 11 bases separating them. Germline lookup yields CDR1 DFQATT and CDR2 SNEGSKA (reference sequence). The CDR3 contains 15 residues. The CDR3 protein is CSARDLPSLNTEAFF. The CDR3 DNA is TGCAGTGCTAGAGATCTTCCCAGCTTGAACACTGAAGCTTTCTTT.